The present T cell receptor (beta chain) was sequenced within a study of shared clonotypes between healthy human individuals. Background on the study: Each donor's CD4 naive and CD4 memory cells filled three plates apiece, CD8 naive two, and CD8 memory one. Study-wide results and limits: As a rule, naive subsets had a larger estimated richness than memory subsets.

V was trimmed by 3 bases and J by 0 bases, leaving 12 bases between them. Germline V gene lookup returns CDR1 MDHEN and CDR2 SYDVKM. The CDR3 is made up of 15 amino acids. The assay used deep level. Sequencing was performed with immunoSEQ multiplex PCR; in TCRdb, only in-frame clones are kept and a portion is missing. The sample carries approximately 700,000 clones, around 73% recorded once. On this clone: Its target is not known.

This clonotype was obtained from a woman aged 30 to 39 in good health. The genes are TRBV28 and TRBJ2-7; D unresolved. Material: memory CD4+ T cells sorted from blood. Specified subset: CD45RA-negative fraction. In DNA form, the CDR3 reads TGTGCCAGCAGTTTGAACCCGACCGACTCCTACGAGCAGTACTTC. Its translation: CASSLNPTDSYEQYF.